The entry below gives a single TCR beta chain sequence along with its context. What antigen it recognizes has not been identified. Base-call qualities are not available, and no considerably larger clone is one nucleotide away. The receptor library was made with the immunoSEQ multiplex PCR assay. The multiplex PCR relied on a mix of 60 forward primers for TCR Vbeta segments and 13 reverse primers for TCR Jbeta segments. A multiplex PCR assay on genomic DNA amplified the CDR3 region of rearranged TCR beta genes. The amplified TCR beta libraries were sequenced on the Illumina HiSeq System as 87-base-pair reads. The paper's data handling went like this. A later analysis counted about 76 million unique TCR beta chains across the 666 repertoires, and some 12 million of these chains were shared by at least two donors. A nearest-neighbor algorithm error-corrected the raw reads and collapsed the reads into unique sequences, merging closely related sequences to remove PCR and sequencing errors. V, D and J gene segments were assigned by aligning CDR3 sequences to IMGT reference sequences. For a sequence to be retained, a match of at least six nucleotides to both a V gene segment and a J gene segment was required. A rearrangement was called productive if the CDR3 had no stop codons and remained in frame with V and J, and every other rearrangement was called non-productive. Following IMGT convention, CDR3 was defined as the stretch from the second conserved V-encoded cysteine to the conserved J-encoded phenylalanine. The earlier analysis of fewer than 700 of the donors excluded sequences that lacked an unambiguous match to a single V gene segment. An earlier analysis of several hundred of the donors called V segments functional above 56.7% productive rearrangements and segregating when the between-donor standard deviation exceeded 5%. A statistical classification framework was built to diagnose cytomegalovirus status from the catalog of TCR beta chain sequences. A later analysis assigned V and J genes by comparing TCR nucleotide sequences with IMGT/GENE-DB human TR gene sequences. A later analysis assigned CDR3 sequences and most-parsimonious VDJ recombination scenarios with the TCRdist pipeline. In a later analysis, each TCR beta chain was defined by its CDR3 amino acid sequence together with its V-gene family, and reads without a unique V-gene family were excluded. To address suspected cross-contamination and a sequencing artifact, a later analysis removed roughly 640 highly shared, low-generation-probability nucleotide sequences. In a later analysis, a clonal expansion index was calculated for each public chain from normalized within-repertoire ranks of inferred template counts. A later analysis computed generation probabilities with a VDJ recombination model fitted to out-of-frame rearrangements, and checked the results against IGoR. In a later analysis, hypergeometric tests were used to score TCR-TCR, TCR-HLA and TCR-CMV co-occurrence, with a repertoire-size bias correction applied to TCR pairs. False discovery rates were estimated in a later analysis by permuting HLA or CMV assignments 20 times. In a later analysis, co-occurring TCRs were grouped using DBSCAN, and TCRdist sequence similarity was added for clustering within HLA-allele-positive subsets. Repertoires with fewer than 30,000 or more than 120,000 public chains, plus five repertoires with anomalous nucleotide sharing, were excluded from co-occurrence clustering. Entries here come from immuneACCESS through TCRdb and include only in-frame sequences with V and J called. Some clones fail to appear in such tables; in the studies checked, an unresolved V gene covers under half of the shortfall, and the cause of the remainder is unknown. The D gene and trimming were derived from the DNA, and the V and J assignments and clone size from that table. Counted in this sample were about 100,000 clones; about 80% of them appeared once. The ten largest account for more than 0.6% of the sample.

The sample originates from a study of cytomegalovirus exposure and HLA in healthy donors (TCRdb year 2017). Notes on the research overall: According to an earlier analysis of several hundred of the donors, about 179 million T cells yielded roughly 110 million unique TCR beta sequences and about 300 Gb of sequence data. An early release that covered about 600 HLA-typed donors contained approximately 290 gigabases of sequencing data and 70 million to 100 million unique TCR sequences. Of the approximately 400 genotyped donors, around 81% fell in the genetic ancestry cluster associated with self-reported Caucasian donors. The study aimed to test whether cataloging public T cell receptors could reveal signatures of past pathogen exposure. The study profiled the T cell repertoires of 666 subjects by immunosequencing and related them to cytomegalovirus serostatus. In addition to the first cohort of approximately 650 subjects, a separate validation cohort of 100 to 150 different subjects was used. High-throughput TCR immunosequencing, statistical association of individual TCRs with disease status, and machine learning were combined to predict cytomegalovirus infection status. A later analysis re-examined previously published TCR beta repertoires from around 670 donors and added high-resolution HLA genotyping to investigate patterns of TCR occurrence. The later analysis used no new phenotypic data to find candidate immune exposures, relying instead on TCR beta sequences and their occurrence across donors. To decide whether each TCR beta V gene segment behaved as functional or pseudogenic, an earlier analysis of approximately 590 of the donors relied on high-throughput TCR beta sequencing. Donor age, sex, ethnicity and CMV serostatus were compiled alongside the repertoire data. In a later genetic analysis, genome-wide SNP genotypes for about 55% of the 666 donors were used, and that subset was treated as a discovery cohort. Every discovery cohort repertoire had been produced on one sequencing platform. HLA typing included class I and class II loci at four-digit resolution. Typing coverage differed by locus: A, B, C, DRB1 and DQB1 were typed in about 620-640 donors, DQA1 in roughly 510, DPA1 in around 600, and DPB1 in roughly 470. Because of strong linkage in the cohort, roughly five DR-DQ haplotypes were treated as single units for association and clustering. Among about 370 genotyped donors of the cohort, an average of around 220,000 unique TCR beta nucleotide sequences was sequenced per donor, of which about 18% were non-productive. The paper's findings and limits, for the study overall: Cytomegalovirus status was reported to be diagnosed by the classifier with high specificity and sensitivity in both the original and validation cohorts. Specific HLA alleles were associated with over 15,000 TCR beta sequences at a false discovery rate of 0.05 in a later analysis. An earlier analysis of approximately 600 of the donors showed that most TCR beta V segments appeared in productive rearrangements either about 87% or about 30% of the time, which broadly matched IMGT annotations. The earlier analysis of 587 of the donors excluded fewer than 20 rarely observed V segments, including chromosome 9 orphons, because counts were too low. Most CMV-associated TCR beta chains appeared to be HLA-restricted in a later analysis, and the HLA associations seemed to be driven largely by CMV exposure. Several of the top co-occurrence clusters appeared to be linked to parvovirus B19, influenza, CMV and Epstein-Barr virus, according to a later analysis. An association between a missense DCLRE1C variant and V-gene and J-gene trimming of TCR beta chains was found in a later genetic analysis and replicated in an independent cohort. When HLA alleles, especially DR and DQ, strongly co-occurred, attributing TCR associations to individual alleles was difficult. Across donors, most TCR sequences were observed very rarely, whereas some public TCRs were present in many individuals. A group of highly shared sequence variants was considered likely to be a technical artifact of the sequencing pipeline. Some IMGT-functional V segments, including TRBV6-2 and TRBV6-3, could not be distinguished by the 87-base-pair reads and were therefore excluded. A few of the identified cytomegalovirus-associated TCR beta chains were confirmed in vitro to be specific for cytomegalovirus antigens. In the study, 150 to 200 TCR beta chains were listed as associated with cytomegalovirus. A further reported finding was that TCR beta sequences accurately predicted the HLA-A and HLA-B alleles for most subjects in the first cohort. In a later analysis, HLA-associated TCR beta chains were found to be more clonally expanded and to have lower generation probabilities than equally common non-associated chains. Because some donors lacked HLA typing at each locus, the association tests relied only on the typed subset. It was suggested by the authors that the approach could potentially be generalized to other disease states and immunological phenotypes. Linkage disequilibrium might explain the correlated functional status among segregating V segments, but an unknown experimental factor could not be excluded. Immune exposure information for the cohort was limited to CMV serostatus. Compared with the approximately 600-donor mean, donors in an Asian-associated ancestry cluster had fewer N-insertions in productive TCRs, according to a later genetic analysis. In this cohort, only TCR beta chains were sequenced, and detectable features were limited by the absence of alpha or paired-chain data. In a later analysis, TCR association rates were found to vary across HLA loci, with the most associated TCRs seen for DRB1 alleles and the fewest for HLA-C alleles. Roughly uniform sequencing depth across donors was assumed in presence/absence analyses, although this assumption may not hold.

The cohort was made up of 500 to 850 healthy bone marrow donors. At the time of sampling, every cohort member was nominally healthy, though immune exposures that went unrecorded were likely present. The donor was CMV seronegative and was included in the group of a few hundred seronegative cohort members. Each donor provided a peripheral blood sample, and peripheral blood mononuclear cells were used for TCR beta sequencing. The Qiagen DNeasy Blood Extraction Kit was used to extract genomic DNA from the blood cell samples. From its cysteine to its phenylalanine, the CDR3 spans 13 amino acids. Only CDR3 DNA is held: 39 bases, read in frame from base 1. From a lookup of the germline V gene (reference sequence), CDR1 and CDR2 are GTSNPN and SVGIG. Relative to germline, V is missing 8 bases and J is missing 4 bases, with 8 bases of the junction outside any gene match.

This clonotype originated in a woman in her fifties or sixties in good health and CMV-seronegative. The rearranged chain carries TRBV30 and TRBJ1-5; TRBD1 agrees with 7 junctional bases. Sequenced input: PBMCs. The nucleotide sequence is given as TGTGCCAGTCAAGGGGGCAGGAATCAGCCCCAGCATTTT. Its product reads: CASQGGRNQPQHF.